Shown below are 8 T cell receptor beta chains from a single sample sequenced in a study of Ad26.COV2.S vaccination and SARS-CoV-2 variants. The assay was immunoSEQ multiplex PCR, and TCRdb's table has in-frame clones only and misses some. The profile covers about 350,000 clones, with about 91% appearing a single time and about 3.8% taken by the ten largest. The input for sequencing was peripheral blood, taken after recovery from COVID-19. The source of these receptors is a human donor who had recovered from COVID-19.

V is TRBV7-8 and J is TRBJ1-2; a possible D gene is TRBD1 (6 bases). V lost 5 bases and J lost 4, with 11 bases in between. This CDR3 has 13 amino acids. Per germline, CDR1 SGHVS and CDR2 FQNEAQ. CDR3 residues: CASSEGGTYGYTF. In DNA, the CDR3 is TGTGCCAGCAGCGAAGGGGGGACCTATGGCTACACCTTC.

J is TRBJ2-3 and V is TRBV7-2; 10 bases are a match to TRBD2. The CDR3 has 15 amino acids. Germline V gives CDR1 SGHTA, CDR2 FQGNSA. The ends lost 4 bases at V and 6 bases at J; junction bases unmatched: 7. The CDR3 DNA reads TGTGCCAGCAGCTCCGTGACTAGCGGGCGGGATACGCAGTATTTT. It encodes CASSSVTSGRDTQYF.

The chain is built from TRBV6-1 and TRBJ2-7; D gene unclear. V lost 2 bases and J lost 4, with 3 bases in between. CDR3 size: 11 residues. Per the germline V gene, CDR1 is MNHNS and CDR2 is SASEGT. CDR3 sequence (DNA): TGTGCCAGCAGTGAAAGGTACGAGCAGTACTTC. Translation gives CASSERYEQYF.

The table lists this clone with a count of one. V and J are TRBV5-6 and TRBJ2-3; D gene ambiguous. Trimming took 4 bases from V and 4 from J, leaving 13 bases between them. CDR1 is SGHDT, CDR2 YYEEEE, per germline. This CDR3 is 14 amino acids long. CDR3 bases: TGTGCCAGCAGCCTCGAAACGAACCCAGATACGCAGTATTTT. Residues: CASSLETNPDTQYF.

Points on this clone: The sample contains more than one DNA sequence encoding this CDR3. V gene TRBV6-5 combines with J gene TRBJ1-1; perhaps TRBD1 as D (5 bases). The CDR3 length is 13 residues. V gave up 2 bases and J gave up 5 bases, with 9 bases separating them. From germline, CDR1 is MNHEY and CDR2 SVGAGI. CDR3 region: CASSYQGRTEAFF. For the CDR3, the DNA is TGTGCCAGCAGTTACCAGGGACGTACTGAAGCTTTCTTT.

The chain carries TRBV7-9 and TRBJ2-2, with D possibly being TRBD1 (6 bases). In germline, CDR1 is SEHNR, CDR2 FQNEAQ (reference sequence). The CDR3 totals 18 residues. The V end was cut by 2 bases, the J end by 0 bases, with 16 bases between. The CDR3 bases are TGTGCCAGCAGCTTATACCCCCCCGGGACACCGAACACCGGGGAGCTGTTTTTT. Its translation: CASSLYPPGTPNTGELFF.

The rearrangement links TRBV4-1 to TRBJ1-3; D is perhaps TRBD1 (5 bases). This CDR3 is built from 15 residues. Germline CDR1 reads MGHRA; CDR2 reads YSYEKL. The V and J ends lost 4 bases and 3 bases respectively, with 13 bases between them. The CDR3 sequence: CASSLRWGDGNTIYF. CDR3 sequence (DNA): TGCGCCAGCAGCCTAAGGTGGGGGGATGGAAACACCATATATTTT.

V and J are TRBV19 and TRBJ1-6; weak D call: TRBD1 (5 bases). Germline CDR1 LNHDA, CDR2 SQIVND (reference sequence). V dropped 4 bases and J dropped 4 bases, with 11 bases sitting between them. The CDR3 is made up of 15 amino acids. CDR3 loop: CASSKGRLYNSPLHF. In nucleotides, the CDR3 is TGTGCCAGTAGTAAGGGACGTTTGTATAATTCACCCCTCCACTTT.